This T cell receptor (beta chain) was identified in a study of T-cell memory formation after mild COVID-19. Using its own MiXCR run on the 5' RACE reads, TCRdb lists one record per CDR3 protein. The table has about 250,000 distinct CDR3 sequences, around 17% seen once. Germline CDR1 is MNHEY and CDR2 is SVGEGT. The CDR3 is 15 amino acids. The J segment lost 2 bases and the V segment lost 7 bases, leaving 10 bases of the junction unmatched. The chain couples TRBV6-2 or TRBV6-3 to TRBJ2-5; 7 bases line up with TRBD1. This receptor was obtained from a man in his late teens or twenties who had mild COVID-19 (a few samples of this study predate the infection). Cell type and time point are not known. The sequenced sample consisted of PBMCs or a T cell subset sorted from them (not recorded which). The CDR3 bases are TGTGCCAGCATCGACAGGACAGGCCAACAAGAGACCCAGTACTTC. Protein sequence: CASIDRTGQQETQYF.